The entry that follows covers one T cell receptor (beta chain) sequence. Its antigen is currently unknown. This PCR relied on a set of 60 Vbeta primers and 13 Jbeta primers. Some clones are missing from TCRdb's copy, which holds only in-frame ones; the method was immunoSEQ multiplex PCR. This repertoire includes around 76,000 clones. This record belongs to a study of cytomegalovirus exposure and HLA in healthy donors. General study results and limits: Owing to their indistinguishability, certain V segments, notably TRBV6-2 and TRBV6-3, were excluded.

Germline CDR1 and CDR2: SGHKS and YYEKEE (reference sequence). Trimming at V came to 5 bases and at J to 7 bases, leaving 4 bases not matched to a gene. The CDR3 totals 13 residues. The TCR originated in a man aged 35 to 55 in good health and CMV-seronegative. The chain joins TRBV5-5 to TRBJ1-4, with 8 bases lining up with TRBD1. The sample comprised PBMCs. Written as DNA, the CDR3 is TGTGCCAGCAGTTTACAGGGGGGTGAAAAACTGTTTTTT. As protein: CASSLQGGEKLFF.